The clone carrying this TCR beta chain has a handful of counts. Its specificity is not known. From germline, CDR1 is DFQATT and CDR2 SNEGSKA (reference sequence). The V gene end was trimmed by 6 bases and the J gene end by 2 bases; junction bases not matched to a gene: 14. This CDR3 is 16 amino acids long. Each CDR3 protein gets one entry after TCRdb re-called the reads with MiXCR. The sample comprises around 500,000 distinct CDR3 sequences, roughly 43% of which are singletons, and 35% to 50% rests with the top ten. This record belongs to a study of T cell repertoires in cytomegalovirus infection. The chain couples TRBV20-1 to TRBJ1-2, with TRBD1 matching over 8 bases. The TCR originated in a human donor in good health (CMV status not recorded). Some clones in this sample may be carry-over from other donors' samples. Specimen: cultured PBMCs, collected from culture after CMV antigen stimulation. The DNA for the CDR3 is TGCAGTGCCGTCCAGGGGGCCCCCGGCAAGAACTATGGCTACACCTTC. This encodes CSAVQGAPGKNYGYTF.